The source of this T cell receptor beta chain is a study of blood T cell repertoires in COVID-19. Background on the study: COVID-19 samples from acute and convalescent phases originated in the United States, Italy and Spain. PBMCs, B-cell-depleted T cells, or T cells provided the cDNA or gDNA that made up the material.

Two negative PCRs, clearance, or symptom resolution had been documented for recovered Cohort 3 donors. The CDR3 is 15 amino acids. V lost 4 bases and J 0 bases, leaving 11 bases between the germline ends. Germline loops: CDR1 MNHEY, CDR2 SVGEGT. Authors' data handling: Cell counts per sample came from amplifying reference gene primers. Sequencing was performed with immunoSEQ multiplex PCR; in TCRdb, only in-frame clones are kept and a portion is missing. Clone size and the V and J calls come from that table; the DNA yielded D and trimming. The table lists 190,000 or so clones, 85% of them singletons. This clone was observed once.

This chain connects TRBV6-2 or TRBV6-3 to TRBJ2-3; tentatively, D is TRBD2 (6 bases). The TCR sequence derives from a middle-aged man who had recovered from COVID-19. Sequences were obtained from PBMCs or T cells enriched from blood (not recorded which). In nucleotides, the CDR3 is TGTGCCAGCAGTTGGGACTTGTCTAGCACAGATACGCAGTATTTT. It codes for CASSWDLSSTDTQYF.